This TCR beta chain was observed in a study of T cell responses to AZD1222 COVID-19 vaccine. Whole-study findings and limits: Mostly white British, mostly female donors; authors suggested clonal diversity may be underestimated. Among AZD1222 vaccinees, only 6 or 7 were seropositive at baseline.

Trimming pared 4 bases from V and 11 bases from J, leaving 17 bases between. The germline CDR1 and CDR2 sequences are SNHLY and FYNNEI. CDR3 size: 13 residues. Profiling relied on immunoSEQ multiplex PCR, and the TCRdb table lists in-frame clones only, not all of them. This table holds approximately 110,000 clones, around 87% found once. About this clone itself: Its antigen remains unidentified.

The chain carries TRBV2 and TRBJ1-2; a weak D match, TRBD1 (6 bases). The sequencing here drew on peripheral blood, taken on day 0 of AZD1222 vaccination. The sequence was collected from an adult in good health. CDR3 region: CASSGWGPPGYTF. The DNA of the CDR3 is TGTGCCAGCAGTGGTTGGGGGCCCCCAGGATACACCTTC.